Sequencing of this TCR beta chain was carried out in a study of blood T cell repertoires in COVID-19. Looking at the study overall: COVID-19 samples, acute and convalescent, were from the United States, Italy and Spain. T cells, B-cell-depleted T cells, or PBMCs provided the cDNA or gDNA that served as material.

The authors' processing: The assay estimated nucleated cells by amplifying reference gene primers. This table comes from immunoSEQ multiplex PCR, and its TCRdb copy is limited to in-frame clones, with some not included. The DNA was the basis for D and trimming; V, J and clone size are from that table. The table shows some 100,000 clones, with approximately 91% occurring only once. The table lists this clone with a count of one. At one boundary the junction diverges from the germline segment, which might be a read error. The CDR3 consists of 15 residues. Germline V gene sequence: CDR1 SGHVS, CDR2 FNYEAQ.

Sequenced sample: peripheral blood. This sequence originates from a human donor with active COVID-19. The donor label of this sample is uncertain. The rearrangement uses TRBV7-6 and TRBJ2-7; 10 bases align to TRBD2. The CDR3 DNA is TGTGCCAGCAGCCTAGCAGCTAGCGGGGGTGCCGAGCAGTACTTC. Residues: CASSLAASGGAEQYF.